This entry lists 13 T cell receptor beta chains sequenced from one sample in a study of blood T cell repertoires in COVID-19. The table came from immunoSEQ multiplex PCR; TCRdb's copy has only in-frame clones and leaves some out. The table shows 90,000 to 130,000 clones, with 76% occurring only once. Sequenced sample: peripheral blood. The origin of the receptors is a woman aged 80 or over with acute or convalescent COVID-19.

The V call is TRBV2, the J call TRBJ1-2, with D maybe TRBD1 (6 bases). The V end was cut by 4 bases, the J end by 7 bases, with 13 bases between. CDR1 is SNHLY and CDR2 is FYNNEI in the germline V gene. The CDR3 sequence is 13 residues long. The CDR3 coding sequence is TGTGCCAGCAGTGTACGACAGGTCCGTGGCTACACCTTC. Translating gives CASSVRQVRGYTF. Using reference TRBV2 and TRBJ1-2 for the parts outside the CDR3, the full variable domain is EPEVTQTPSHQVTQMGQEVILRCVPISNHLYFYWYRQILGQKVEFLVSFYNNEISEKSEIFDDQFSVERPDGSNFTLKIRSTKLEDSAMYFCASSVRQVRGYTFGSGTRLTVV.

The rearrangement uses TRBV25-1 and TRBJ1-6, with D possibly being TRBD1 (5 bases). CDR1 and CDR2 (germline): MGHDK, SYGVNS. This CDR3 has 15 amino acids. V dropped 5 bases and J dropped 1 base, with 9 bases sitting between them. The CDR3 is CASSSRVSYNSPLHF. CDR3 sequence (DNA): TGTGCCAGCAGTAGCAGGGTATCCTATAATTCACCCCTCCACTTT.

The chain recombines TRBV2 with TRBJ1-2; a possible D gene is TRBD1 (5 bases). V gave up 4 bases and J gave up 0 bases, with 12 bases separating them. This CDR3 is 15 amino acids long. Germline lookup yields CDR1 SNHLY and CDR2 FYNNEI. The CDR3 DNA sequence: TGTGCCAGCAGTGTTGAAACAGGAGCTAACTATGGCTACACCTTC. Its translation is CASSVETGANYGYTF.

This clone occurred once. The J gene is TRBJ2-3, the V gene TRBV5-6, with D possibly matching TRBD2 (6 bases). The germline gives CDR1 SGHDT, CDR2 YYEEEE. CDR3 size: 16 residues. V gave up 4 bases and J gave up 6 bases, with 21 bases separating them. This chain's CDR3 is CASSPPLAHRRDTQYF. CDR3 nucleotide sequence: TGTGCCAGCAGCCCCCCCCTAGCGCACCGCCGGGATACGCAGTATTTT.

V is TRBV11-2 and J is TRBJ2-1, with D possibly being TRBD2 (6 bases). The CDR3 length is 13 residues. CDR1 and CDR2 from the germline V gene are SGHAT and FQNNGV. Between the trimmed V and J ends, which lost 3 bases and 6 bases, there was a span of 9 bases. The CDR3 DNA reads as TGTGCCAGCAGCTTGTCGGAGGGCAATGAGCAGTTCTTC. It yields the protein CASSLSEGNEQFF. Together with reference TRBV11-2 and TRBJ2-1, the CDR3 gives the full variable domain: EAGVAQSPRYKIIEKRQSVAFWCNPISGHATLYWYQQILGQGPKLLIQFQNNGVVDDSQLPKDRFSAERLKGVDSTLKIQPAKLEDSAVYLCASSLSEGNEQFFGPGTRLTVL.

The genes are TRBV6-5 and TRBJ2-1, with D possibly matching TRBD1 (5 bases). Between the trimmed V and J ends, which lost 6 bases and 4 bases, there was a span of 10 bases. Germline V gene lookup returns CDR1 MNHEY and CDR2 SVGAGI. The CDR3 is 13 residues long. The CDR3 DNA reads as TGTGCCAGCAGGAACGACAGATACAATGAGCAGTTCTTC. It specifies CASRNDRYNEQFF.

The rearrangement uses TRBV5-6 and TRBJ1-2; 8 nucleotides line up with TRBD1. The germline V gene encodes CDR1 SGHDT and CDR2 YYEEEE. V lost 1 base to trimming and J lost 4 bases; unmatched junction nucleotides: 6. This CDR3 comprises 15 residues. DNA of the CDR3: TGTGCCAGCAGCTTGAGTGGGACAGGCGTCTATGGCTACACCTTC. Translating gives CASSLSGTGVYGYTF.

V is TRBV7-9 and J is TRBJ1-6; unclear D gene. V lost 5 bases to trimming and J lost 8 bases, with 10 bases between them. Germline-derived CDR1 and CDR2 are SEHNR and FQNEAQ (reference sequence). CDR3 length: 13 amino acids. In DNA, the CDR3 is TGTGCCAGCAGCCTAACAAGCGATTCACCCCTCCACTTT. Translation gives CASSLTSDSPLHF.

This sequence joins TRBV12-5 and TRBJ1-5, with 8 bases identical to TRBD1. J was trimmed by 2 bases and V by 5 bases; bases with no gene match: 8. In germline, CDR1 is LGHNT, CDR2 FRNRAP. The CDR3 covers 16 residues. The chain's CDR3 is CASGTTGTGGNQPQHF. CDR3 DNA sequence: TGTGCTAGTGGTACAACCGGGACAGGAGGCAATCAGCCCCAGCATTTT.

The table lists this clone with a few counts. J is TRBJ2-7 and V is TRBV6-5; TRBD1 is a possible D gene (8 bases). V lost 5 bases, J lost 7 bases, and 18 bases lay in between. The CDR3 covers 14 residues. CDR1 and CDR2 from the germline V gene are MNHEY and SVGAGI. CDR3 residues: CASSRGTGGVEQYF. Written as DNA, the CDR3 is TGTGCCAGCAGTAGGGGAACAGGGGGGGTAGAGCAGTACTTC.

The chain combines TRBV18 with TRBJ1-1, with unresolved D. The CDR3 loop spans 12 amino acids. In germline, CDR1 is KGHSH, CDR2 LQKENI. The ends were cut back, 2 bases at V and 5 bases at J, with 6 bases in the middle. DNA of the CDR3: TGTGCCAGCTCACCAGGGAGGACTGAAGCTTTCTTT. Translation gives CASSPGRTEAFF. Based on the CDR3 plus reference TRBV18 and TRBJ1-1, the full variable domain is NAGVMQNPRHLVRRRGQEARLRCSPMKGHSHVYWYRQLPEEGLKFMVYLQKENIIDESGMPKERFSAEFPKEGPSILRIQQVVRGDSAAYFCASSPGRTEAFFGQGTRLTVV.

The chain couples TRBV5-1 to TRBJ2-1, with 9 bases lining up with TRBD1. Per germline, CDR1 SGHRS and CDR2 YFSETQ. The CDR3 runs 15 residues. J gave up 2 bases and V 3 bases, and 3 bases lay outside the gene matches. DNA for the CDR3: TGCGCCAGCAGCTCAACAGGGGGCCCCTACAATGAGCAGTTCTTC. This gives the protein CASSSTGGPYNEQFF.

The chain joins TRBV14 to TRBJ2-3; D gene ambiguous. Germline V gene sequence: CDR1 SGHDN, CDR2 FVKESK. The CDR3 runs 13 residues. Between the trimmed V and J ends, which lost 5 bases and 1 base, there was a span of 7 bases. DNA for the CDR3: TGTGCCAGCAGCTTCCGGGGCACAGATACGCAGTATTTT. Amino acid sequence: CASSFRGTDTQYF.